The present entry profiles one T cell receptor (beta chain) with its context. Its antigen remains unidentified. The CDR3 totals 16 residues. Trimming left V 3 bases short and J 4 bases short, with 19 bases between. The germline CDR1 and CDR2 sequences are KGHSH and LQKENI. This table comes from immunoSEQ multiplex PCR, and its TCRdb copy is limited to in-frame clones, with some not included. The profile shows about 170,000 clones, about 85% of them singletons. This entry comes from a study of T cell responses to AZD1222 COVID-19 vaccine. Findings of the study overall: There were mostly white British donors and more females than males, and clonal diversity was possibly underestimated. Repertoires were obtained only post-peak T cell response.

This receptor was taken from an adult in good health. The sequencing here drew on peripheral blood, taken on day 0 of AZD1222 vaccination. The chain links TRBV18 to TRBJ2-7; D could derive from TRBD1 or TRBD2 (6 bases each). The DNA for the CDR3 is TGTGCCAGCTCACCTCTCGCAGGGGAGGTAGCGTACGAGCAGTACTTC. This encodes CASSPLAGEVAYEQYF.